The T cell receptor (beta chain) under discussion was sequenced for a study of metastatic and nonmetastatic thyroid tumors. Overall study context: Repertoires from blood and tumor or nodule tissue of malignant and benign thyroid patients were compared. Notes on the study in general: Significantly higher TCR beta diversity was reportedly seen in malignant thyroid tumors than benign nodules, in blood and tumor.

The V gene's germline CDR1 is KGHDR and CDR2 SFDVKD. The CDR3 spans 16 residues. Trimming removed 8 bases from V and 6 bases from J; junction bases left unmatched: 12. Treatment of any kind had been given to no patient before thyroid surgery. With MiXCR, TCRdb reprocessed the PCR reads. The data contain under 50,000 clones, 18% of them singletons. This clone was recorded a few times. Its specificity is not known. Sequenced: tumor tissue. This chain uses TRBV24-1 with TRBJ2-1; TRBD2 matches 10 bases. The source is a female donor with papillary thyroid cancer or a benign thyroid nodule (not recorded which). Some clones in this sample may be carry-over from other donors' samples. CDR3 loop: CATIDPGLAVGNEQFF. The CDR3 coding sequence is TGTGCCACCATTGACCCCGGACTAGCGGTAGGCAATGAGCAGTTCTTC.